The entry that follows covers one TCR beta chain sequence. The source of the sample is a study of blood T cell repertoires in COVID-19. Across the study: The origin of the acute and convalescent COVID-19 samples was the United States, Italy and Spain. Nucleic acid was either cDNA or gDNA, and it came from T cells, B-cell-depleted T cells, or PBMCs.

Germline V CDR1 and CDR2: SGHAT, FQNNGV. Trimming pared 3 bases from V and 4 bases from J, leaving 6 bases between. The CDR3 has 13 residues. Under the authors' procedure: How many nucleated cells were present was estimated from reference gene primer amplification. Measured with immunoSEQ multiplex PCR; TCRdb has only the in-frame clones, and not every one. The DNA was the basis for D and trimming; V, J and clone size are from that table. The profile shows around 70,000 clones, about nine tenths of them singletons. Sequencing used peripheral blood. The source of this sequence is a woman of 80 years or more with active or convalescent COVID-19. The V and J genes are TRBV11-2 and TRBJ1-4; unclear D gene. The CDR3 DNA sequence: TGTGCCAGCAGCTTTCACGGTAATGAAAAACTGTTTTTT. It translates to CASSFHGNEKLFF.